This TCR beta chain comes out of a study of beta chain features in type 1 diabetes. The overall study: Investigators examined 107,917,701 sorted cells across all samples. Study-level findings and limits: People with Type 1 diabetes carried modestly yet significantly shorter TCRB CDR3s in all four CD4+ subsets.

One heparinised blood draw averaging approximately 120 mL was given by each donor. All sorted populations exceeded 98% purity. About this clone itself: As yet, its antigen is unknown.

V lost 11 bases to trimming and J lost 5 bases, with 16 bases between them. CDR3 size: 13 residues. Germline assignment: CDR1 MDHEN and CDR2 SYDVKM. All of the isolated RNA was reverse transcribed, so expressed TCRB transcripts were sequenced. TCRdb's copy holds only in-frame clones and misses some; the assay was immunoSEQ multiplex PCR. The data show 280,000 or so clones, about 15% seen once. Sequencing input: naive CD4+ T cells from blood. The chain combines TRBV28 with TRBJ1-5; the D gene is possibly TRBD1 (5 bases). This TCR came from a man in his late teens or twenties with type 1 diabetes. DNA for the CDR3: TGTGCCGGGGGACTTTTAGCACATCAGCCCCAGCATTTT. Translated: CAGGLLAHQPQHF.